This TCR beta chain was documented in a study of OX40 agonist ivuxolimab in advanced cancers. V gave up 4 bases and J gave up 4 bases, with 10 bases separating them. Germline CDR1 and CDR2: MGHRA and YSYEKL. This CDR3 contains 13 residues. Samples of blood were obtained at baseline, on cycle 4 day 1, and on cycle 7 day 1. Whole-study findings and limits: On average, CD8+ T cells showed a greater number of expanded clones than CD4+.

Using immunoSEQ multiplex PCR, the repertoire was profiled, and TCRdb retains in-frame clones only, with some absent. The sample records about 48,000 clones, 87% being singletons. Details on this clone: Its target is unknown.

V usage is TRBV4-1 and J usage is TRBJ2-5; D gene uncertain. This specimen consisted of CD4+ or CD8+ T cells sorted from blood, obtained in a trial of the OX40 agonist ivuxolimab. This receptor was taken from an adult with an advanced solid tumor such as melanoma, head and neck, liver or kidney cancer. The CDR3: CASSPEGRETQYF. The CDR3 DNA follows: TGCGCCAGCAGCCCAGAAGGCAGAGAGACCCAGTACTTC.